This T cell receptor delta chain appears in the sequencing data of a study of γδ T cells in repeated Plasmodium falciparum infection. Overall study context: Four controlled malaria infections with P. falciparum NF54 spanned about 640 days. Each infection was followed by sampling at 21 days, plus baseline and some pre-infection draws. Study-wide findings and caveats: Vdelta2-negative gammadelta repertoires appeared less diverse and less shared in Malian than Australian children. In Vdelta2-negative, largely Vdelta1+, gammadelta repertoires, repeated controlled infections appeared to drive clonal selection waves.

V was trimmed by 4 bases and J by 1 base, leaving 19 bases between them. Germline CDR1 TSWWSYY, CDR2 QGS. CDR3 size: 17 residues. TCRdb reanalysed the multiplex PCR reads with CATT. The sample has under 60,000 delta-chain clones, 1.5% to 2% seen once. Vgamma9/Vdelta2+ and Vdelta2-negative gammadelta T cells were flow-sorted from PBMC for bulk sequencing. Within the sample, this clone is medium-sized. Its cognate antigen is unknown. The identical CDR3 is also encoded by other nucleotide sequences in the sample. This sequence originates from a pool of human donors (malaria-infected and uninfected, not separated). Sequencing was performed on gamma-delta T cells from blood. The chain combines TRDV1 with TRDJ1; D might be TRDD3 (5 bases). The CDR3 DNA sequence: TGTGCTCTTGGGGGGCAGCCTCGGGGACAACTCACCGATAAACTCATCTTT. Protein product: CALGGQPRGQLTDKLIF.